This T cell receptor beta chain was sequenced in a study of blood T cells in healthy people across ages. Study-level findings and limits: Strong correlation linked observed beta diversity and percent naive T cells. Among long-lived donors, naive CD4+ cells were more numerous and diversity higher than in aged donors.

PCR was performed a second time for about 7 to 11 cycles using a sample-barcoded 5' primer and a J-beta primer mix. TCRdb re-derived calls from the 5' RACE reads in MiXCR, one entry per CDR3 protein. The data show some 640,000 distinct CDR3 sequences, with 25% to 35% seen just once and more than 15% held by the top ten. This clonotype was seen only a few times. Its antigen is not known. CDR3 length: 13 residues. The V and J ends lost 9 bases and 10 bases respectively, with 16 bases between them. The germline V gene encodes CDR1 MNHNS and CDR2 SASEGT. The sequenced sample consisted of blood. The source of this sequence is a woman older than 75 in good health. This chain joins TRBV6-1 and TRBJ1-6; D is uncertain. CDR3 loop: CASNPIAGSPLHF. The DNA of the CDR3 is TGTGCCAGTAATCCTATAGCCGGATCACCCCTCCACTTT.